This TCR beta chain was sequenced in a study of T cells in Graves' hyperthyroidism and ophthalmopathy. The germline V and J ends were trimmed by 0 bases and 3 bases, with 17 bases remaining between them. The CDR3 is 17 amino acids. Germline V gives CDR1 LGHDT, CDR2 YNNKEL (reference sequence). This clonotype was observed many times. TCR beta CDR3 sequences were amplified from RNA transcripts. An initial round of RT-PCR targeting the TCR CDR3 relied on the HTBI primer set. TCRdb analysed the multiplex PCR reads with MiXCR anew, one entry per CDR3 protein. This table has approximately 200,000 distinct CDR3 sequences, about 17% appearing once.

The sample comprised blood. The receptor comes from a man aged 35-49 years with Graves' hyperthyroidism. This sequence joins TRBV3-1 and TRBJ2-5; D remains ambiguous. The CDR3 bases are TGTGCCAGCAGCCAAGATGGCAGAACCGGGTGGGAAGAGACCCAGTACTTC. Its translation: CASSQDGRTGWEETQYF.